The present T cell receptor beta chain was sequenced within a study of cytomegalovirus exposure and HLA in healthy donors. On the study more broadly: HLA-typed donors were the source of approximately 85 million unique TCRs, which an early data release held. 81% of 350 to 400 genotyped donors fell in the Caucasian-associated ancestry cluster. Study findings and constraints: Reports credit the classifier with highly specific, highly sensitive diagnosis of cytomegalovirus status. Later analysis identified a missense DCLRE1C variant that was linked to TCR beta V- and J-gene trimming.

Germline V gene data show CDR1 as KGHSH and CDR2 as LQKENI. The CDR3 spans 16 residues. Trimming at V came to 5 bases and at J to 4 bases, leaving 13 bases not matched to a gene. A word on this clone: The antigen is not known.

The PCR employed 60 Vbeta primers together with 13 Jbeta primers. Using immunoSEQ multiplex PCR, the repertoire was profiled, and TCRdb retains in-frame clones only, with some absent. The sample holds some 190,000 clones, about 80% seen once. Sequences were obtained from PBMCs. V and J are TRBV18 and TRBJ2-5; TRBD1 matches 7 bases. The origin of this receptor is a man in his late teens or twenties in good health and CMV-seronegative. This chain's CDR3 is CASSFPTGVWSETQYF. In DNA form, the CDR3 reads TGTGCCAGCTCATTCCCTACAGGGGTTTGGTCAGAGACCCAGTACTTC.